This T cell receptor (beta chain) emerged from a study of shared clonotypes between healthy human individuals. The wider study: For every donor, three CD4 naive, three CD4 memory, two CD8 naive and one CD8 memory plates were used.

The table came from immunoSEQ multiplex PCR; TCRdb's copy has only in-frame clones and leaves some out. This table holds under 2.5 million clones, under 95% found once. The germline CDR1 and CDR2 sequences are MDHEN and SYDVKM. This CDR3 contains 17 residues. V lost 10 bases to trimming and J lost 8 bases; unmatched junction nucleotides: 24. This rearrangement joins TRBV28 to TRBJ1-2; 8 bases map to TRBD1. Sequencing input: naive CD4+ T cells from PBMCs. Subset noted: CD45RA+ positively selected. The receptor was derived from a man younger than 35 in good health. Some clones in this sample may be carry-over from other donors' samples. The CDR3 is CATPGAVENRGAYGYTF. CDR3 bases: TGTGCCACCCCGGGCGCGGTGGAAAACAGGGGGGCGTACGGCTACACCTTC.